This T cell receptor (beta chain) appears in the sequencing data of a study of T cells after yellow fever vaccination. The germline CDR1 and CDR2 sequences are LGHNT and FRNRAP. This CDR3 has 12 residues. Trimming removed 0 bases at V and 7 bases at J, with 7 bases between. This clonotype has at least ten counts. TCRdb used MiXCR to reprocess the 5' RACE reads, holding one entry per CDR3 protein. There are about 260,000 distinct CDR3 sequences in the sample; 5.2% occur only once, and about 3.5% lies in the top ten. Sample: CD4+ T cells sorted from PBMCs, taken on the day of the yellow fever booster vaccination. The genes are TRBV12-5 and TRBJ2-7; tentatively, D is TRBD2 (6 bases). This TCR came from a man in his late teens or twenties who received the YFV17D yellow fever vaccine. In DNA form, the CDR3 reads TGTGCTAGTGGTTTGGTACGGGGGGAGCAGTACGTC. This translates into CASGLVRGEQYV.